Sequencing of this TCR beta chain was carried out in a study of blood T cell repertoires in COVID-19. CDR1 and CDR2 (germline): MDHEN, SYDVKM. The CDR3 is 11 residues long. A remark on this clone: The junction does not match germline at one end; this may be a read error.

Libraries were prepared by immunoSEQ multiplex PCR; TCRdb keeps only in-frame clonotypes and omits some of them. Here the sample spans about 150,000 clones, around 82% being singletons. The sequence was collected from a man between 18 and 35 years old with active or convalescent COVID-19. Material: peripheral blood. The V and J genes are TRBV28 and TRBJ1-2, with D possibly TRBD1 on 6 matching bases. The CDR3 sequence is CASSLWAGVVF. For the CDR3, the DNA is TGTGCCAGCAGTTTGTGGGCAGGGGTAGTCTTC.